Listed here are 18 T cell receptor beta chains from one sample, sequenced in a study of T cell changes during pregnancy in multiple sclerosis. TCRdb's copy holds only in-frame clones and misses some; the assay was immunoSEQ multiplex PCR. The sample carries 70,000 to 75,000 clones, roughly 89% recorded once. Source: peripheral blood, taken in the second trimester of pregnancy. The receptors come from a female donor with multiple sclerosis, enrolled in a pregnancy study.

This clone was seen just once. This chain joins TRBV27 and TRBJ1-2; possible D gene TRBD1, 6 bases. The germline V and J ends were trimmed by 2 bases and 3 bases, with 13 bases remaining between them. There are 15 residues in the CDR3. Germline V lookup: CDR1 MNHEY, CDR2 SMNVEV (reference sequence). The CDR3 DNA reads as TGTGCCAGCAGTTTACGGCAGGGGCATTACTATGGCTACACCTTC. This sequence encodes CASSLRQGHYYGYTF.

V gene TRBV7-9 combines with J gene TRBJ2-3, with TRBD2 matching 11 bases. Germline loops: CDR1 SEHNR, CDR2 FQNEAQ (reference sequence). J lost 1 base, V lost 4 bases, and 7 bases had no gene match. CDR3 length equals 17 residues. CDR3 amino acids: CASSSSGGRLGTDTQYF. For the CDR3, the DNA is TGTGCCAGCAGCTCTAGCGGGGGGCGATTAGGCACAGATACGCAGTATTTT.

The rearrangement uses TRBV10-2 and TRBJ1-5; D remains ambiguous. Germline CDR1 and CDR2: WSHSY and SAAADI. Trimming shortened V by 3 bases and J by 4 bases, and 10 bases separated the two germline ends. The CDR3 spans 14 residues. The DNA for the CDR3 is TGCGCCAGCAGTGATGTCGGCAGGAATCAGCCCCAGCATTTT. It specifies CASSDVGRNQPQHF.

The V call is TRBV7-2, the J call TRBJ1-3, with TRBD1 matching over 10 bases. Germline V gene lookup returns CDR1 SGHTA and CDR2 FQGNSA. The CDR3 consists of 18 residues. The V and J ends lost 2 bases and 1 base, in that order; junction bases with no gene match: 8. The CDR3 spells CASSLWGTGDPSGNTIYF. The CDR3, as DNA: TGTGCCAGCAGCTTATGGGGGACAGGGGATCCATCTGGAAACACCATATATTTT.

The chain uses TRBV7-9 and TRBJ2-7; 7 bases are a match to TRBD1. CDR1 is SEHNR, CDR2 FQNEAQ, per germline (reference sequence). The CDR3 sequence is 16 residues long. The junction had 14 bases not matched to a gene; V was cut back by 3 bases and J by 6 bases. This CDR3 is CASSFRTGPYFSEQYF. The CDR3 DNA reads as TGTGCCAGCAGCTTCCGGACAGGACCATATTTTAGCGAGCAGTACTTC. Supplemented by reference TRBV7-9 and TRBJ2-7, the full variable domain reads DTGVSQNPRHKITKRGQNVTFRCDPISEHNRLYWYRQTLGQGPEFLTYFQNEAQLEKSRLLSDRFSAERPKGSFSTLEIQRTEQGDSAMYLCASSFRTGPYFSEQYFGPGTRLTVT.

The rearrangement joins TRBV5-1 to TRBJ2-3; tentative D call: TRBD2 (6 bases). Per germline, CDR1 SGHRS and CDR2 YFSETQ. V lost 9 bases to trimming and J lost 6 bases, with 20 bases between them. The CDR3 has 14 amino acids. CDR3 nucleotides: TGCGCCACCTCAGCGGGCGGCCCGGGGGATACGCAGTATTTT. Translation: CATSAGGPGDTQYF. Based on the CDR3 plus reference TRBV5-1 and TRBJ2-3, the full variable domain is KAGVTQTPRYLIKTRGQQVTLSCSPISGHRSVSWYQQTPGQGLQFLFEYFSETQRNKGNFPGRFSGRQFSNSRSEMNVSTLELGDSALYLCATSAGGPGDTQYFGPGTRLTVL.

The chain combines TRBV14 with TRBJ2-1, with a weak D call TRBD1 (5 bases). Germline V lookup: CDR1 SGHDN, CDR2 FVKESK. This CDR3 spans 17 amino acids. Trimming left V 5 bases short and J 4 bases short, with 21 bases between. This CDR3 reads CASSTLTARATYNEQFF. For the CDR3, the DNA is TGTGCCAGCAGCACATTGACAGCTCGCGCGACTTACAATGAGCAGTTCTTC. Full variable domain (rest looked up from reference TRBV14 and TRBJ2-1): EAGVTQFPSHSVIEKGQTVTLRCDPISGHDNLYWYRRVMGKEIKFLLHFVKESKQDESGMPNNRFLAERTGGTYSTLKVQPAELEDSGVYFCASSTLTARATYNEQFFGPGTRLTVL.

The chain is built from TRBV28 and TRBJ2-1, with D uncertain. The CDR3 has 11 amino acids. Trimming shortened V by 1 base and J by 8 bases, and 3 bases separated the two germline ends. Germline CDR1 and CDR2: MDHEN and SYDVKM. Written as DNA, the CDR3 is TGTGCCAGCAGTTTATTATATGAGCAGTTCTTC. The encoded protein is CASSLLYEQFF.

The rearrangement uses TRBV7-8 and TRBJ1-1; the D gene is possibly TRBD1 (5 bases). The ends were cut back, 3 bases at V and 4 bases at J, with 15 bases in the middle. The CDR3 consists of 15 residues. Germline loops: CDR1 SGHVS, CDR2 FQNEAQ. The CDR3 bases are TGTGCCAGCAGCTTTAAATCGGTGGGGGGCACTGAAGCTTTCTTT. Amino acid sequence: CASSFKSVGGTEAFF.

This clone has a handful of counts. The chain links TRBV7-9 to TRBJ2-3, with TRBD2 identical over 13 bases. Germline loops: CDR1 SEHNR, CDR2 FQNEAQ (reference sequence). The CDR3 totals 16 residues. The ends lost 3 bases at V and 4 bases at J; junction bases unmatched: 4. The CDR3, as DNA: TGTGCCAGCAGCTTCGGGACTAGCGGGATTGCAGATACGCAGTATTTT. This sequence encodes CASSFGTSGIADTQYF.

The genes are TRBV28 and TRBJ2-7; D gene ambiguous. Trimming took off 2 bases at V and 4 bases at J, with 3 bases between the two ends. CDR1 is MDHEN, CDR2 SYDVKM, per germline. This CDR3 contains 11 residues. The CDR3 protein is CASSLQYEQYF. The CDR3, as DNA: TGTGCCAGCAGTTTACAGTACGAGCAGTACTTC.

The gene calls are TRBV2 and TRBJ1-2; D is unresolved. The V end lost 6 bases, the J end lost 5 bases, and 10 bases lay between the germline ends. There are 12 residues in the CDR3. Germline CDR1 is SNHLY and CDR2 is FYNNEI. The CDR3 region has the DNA TGTGCCAGCAGGGATAACAGTTATGGCTACACCTTC. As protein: CASRDNSYGYTF.

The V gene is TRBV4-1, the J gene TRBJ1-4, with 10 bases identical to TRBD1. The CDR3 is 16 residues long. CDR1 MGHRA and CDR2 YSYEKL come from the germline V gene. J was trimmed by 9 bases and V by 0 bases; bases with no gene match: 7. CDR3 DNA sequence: TGCGCCAGCAGCCAAGATTTACGGGACAGGGGCCAAAAACTGTTTTTT. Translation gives CASSQDLRDRGQKLFF.

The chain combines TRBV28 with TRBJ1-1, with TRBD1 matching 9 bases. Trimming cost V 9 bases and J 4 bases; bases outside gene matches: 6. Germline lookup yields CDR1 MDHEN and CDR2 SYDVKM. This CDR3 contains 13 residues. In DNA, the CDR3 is TGTGCCAGTCTAAGACAGGGGGGCACTGAAGCTTTCTTT. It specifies CASLRQGGTEAFF.

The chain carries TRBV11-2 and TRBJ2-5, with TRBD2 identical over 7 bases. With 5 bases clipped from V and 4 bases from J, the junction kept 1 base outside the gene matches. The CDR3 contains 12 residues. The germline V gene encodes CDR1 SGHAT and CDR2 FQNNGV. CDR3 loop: CASSREGETQYF. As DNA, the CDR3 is TGTGCCAGCAGCAGGGAGGGAGAGACCCAGTACTTC.

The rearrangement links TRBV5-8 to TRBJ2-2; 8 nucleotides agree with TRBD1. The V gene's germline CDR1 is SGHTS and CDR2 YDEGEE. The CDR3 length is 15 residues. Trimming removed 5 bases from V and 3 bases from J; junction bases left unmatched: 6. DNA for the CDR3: TGTGCCAGCAGTGGGGGACAGGAATACACCGGGGAGCTGTTTTTT. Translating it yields CASSGGQEYTGELFF.

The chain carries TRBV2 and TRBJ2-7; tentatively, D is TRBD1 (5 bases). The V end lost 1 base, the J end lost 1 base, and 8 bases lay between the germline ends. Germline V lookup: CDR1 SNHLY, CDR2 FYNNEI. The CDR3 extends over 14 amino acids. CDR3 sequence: CASSEEGPSYEQYF. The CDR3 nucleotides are TGTGCCAGCAGTGAAGAGGGGCCATCCTACGAGCAGTACTTC.

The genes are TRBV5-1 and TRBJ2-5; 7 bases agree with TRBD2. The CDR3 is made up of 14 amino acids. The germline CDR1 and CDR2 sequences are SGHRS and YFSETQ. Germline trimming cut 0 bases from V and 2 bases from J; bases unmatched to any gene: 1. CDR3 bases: TGCGCCAGCAGCTTGGCGGGACTACAAGAGACCCAGTACTTC. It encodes CASSLAGLQETQYF. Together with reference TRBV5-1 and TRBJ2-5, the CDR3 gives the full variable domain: KAGVTQTPRYLIKTRGQQVTLSCSPISGHRSVSWYQQTPGQGLQFLFEYFSETQRNKGNFPGRFSGRQFSNSRSEMNVSTLELGDSALYLCASSLAGLQETQYFGPGTRLLVL.